The present T cell receptor (beta chain) was sequenced within a study of tumor-infiltrating lymphocytes in primary liver carcinoma. Study conclusions and caveats: Just around 7-25% of top clones spanned all five tumor regions.

Turning to this clonotype: The antigen is unknown. Compared with germline, one end of the junction differs, possibly owing to a read error.

Between roughly 18 and 30 mg of unsorted bulk tissue served as the source from which RNA and DNA were co-extracted. Total RNA (approximately 500 ng) served as template for TCR beta cDNA synthesis primed by a constant-region primer. Three nested multiplex PCR rounds, a slightly modified ARM-PCR, produced the libraries for TCR beta. In TCRdb, the multiplex PCR reads were re-called with MiXCR into one record per CDR3 protein. This sample has approximately 92,000 distinct CDR3 sequences; over 55% occur once, and the top ten carry 9.5% to 10%. What was sequenced was liver tumor tissue from sampling region 5. The subset was: tumor region T5, tumor centre. The sequence was collected from a woman between 55 and 75 years old with primary liver carcinoma and hepatitis B virus infection.

CDR3 DNA sequence: TGCGCCAGCAGCCTCGGACTATCGGGAGGAGATACGCACTATTTT. Amino acid sequence: CASSLGLSGGDTHYF. J is TRBJ2-3 and V is TRBV4-1; 7 bases map to TRBD2. Germline V CDR1 and CDR2: MGHRA, YSYEKL. This CDR3 is 15 amino acids long.